This TCR beta chain was observed in a study of fetal regulatory T cell absence and autoimmunity (dated by TCRdb to 2016 to 2017). Concerning the study at large: The IPEX patients showed exocrine pancreas autoimmunity in the absence of clinical diabetes.

The investigation overall reported the following: TRB gene family usage was found to be broadly similar between cord blood and pancreas and to resemble published neonatal and adult repertoires. The oligoclonal enrichment was interpreted as support for antigen-driven autoimmunity in the pancreas before birth in IPEX syndrome. Compared with cord blood, the pancreas TCR compartment showed significant oligoclonal enrichment, and some top clones were enriched more than 90-fold.

Genomic DNA, about 2-3.1 ug, was extracted from umbilical cord blood or frozen pancreas using the DNeasy Blood and Tissue Kit. On this clone: Its cognate antigen has yet to be identified. No much larger clonotype is one base removed from it; base qualities were not supplied.

Amplification and barcoding of TCRbeta CDR3 regions were carried out by two-step multiplex PCR on the immunoSEQ human TCRbeta survey platform. Libraries were sequenced on Illumina instruments, and IgH from the same samples was sequenced in parallel. The paper's processing steps were these. Raw reads were filtered against IMGT V, D, J definitions and were binned using a nearest-neighbor algorithm so that PCR and sequencing errors were removed. Clones were defined by identical nucleotide sequence; differential abundance between tissues used per-clone Fisher exact tests with pFDR threshold p<0.01. Clones whose frequencies were too low for statistical inference were excluded by a minimum inclusion filter of 10 in either sample. The immunoSEQ Analyzer was used for pairwise clonal comparisons, while IMGT tools were used to assess gene family usage. Imported from immuneACCESS, the table was reduced by TCRdb to in-frame sequences with V and J called. These copies leave out some clones; in studies compared against another copy, an unresolved V gene accounts for under half, and the cause of the remainder is not known. V, J and clone size are taken as reported in that table, and D and trimming were inferred from the DNA itself. The sample contains approximately 49,000 clones, roughly 80% of them found a single time. 0.35% to 0.5% of the sample is held by the ten biggest clonotypes.

The TCR comes from a newborn boy with IPEX syndrome. What was sequenced was cord blood.

The CDR3 here reads CASRGMQANTGELFF. The sequenced DNA: TGCGCCAGCAGGGGGATGCAGGCTAACACCGGGGAGCTGTTTTTT. The rearranged segments are TRBV5-1 and TRBJ2-2; too little of a D gene remains to name it. V loses 5 bases, J loses 2 bases, and the germline ends lie 13 bases apart. CDR1 and CDR2 were assigned from the germline V gene as SGHRS and YFSETQ. The CDR3 has 15 amino acids, counting the end cysteine and phenylalanine. CDR3 DNA only is kept here, 45 bases in frame from base 1.